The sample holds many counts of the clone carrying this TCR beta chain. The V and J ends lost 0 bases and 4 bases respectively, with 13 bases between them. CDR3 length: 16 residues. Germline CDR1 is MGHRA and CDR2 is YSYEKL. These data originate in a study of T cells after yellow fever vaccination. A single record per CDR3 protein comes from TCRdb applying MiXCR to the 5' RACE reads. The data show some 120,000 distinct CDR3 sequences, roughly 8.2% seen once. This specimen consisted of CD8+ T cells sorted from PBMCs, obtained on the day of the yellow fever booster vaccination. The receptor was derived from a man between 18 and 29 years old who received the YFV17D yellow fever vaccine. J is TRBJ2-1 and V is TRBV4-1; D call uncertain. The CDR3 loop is CASSQDLASQYNEQFF. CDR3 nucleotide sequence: TGCGCCAGCAGCCAAGATCTCGCTAGTCAGTACAATGAGCAGTTCTTC.